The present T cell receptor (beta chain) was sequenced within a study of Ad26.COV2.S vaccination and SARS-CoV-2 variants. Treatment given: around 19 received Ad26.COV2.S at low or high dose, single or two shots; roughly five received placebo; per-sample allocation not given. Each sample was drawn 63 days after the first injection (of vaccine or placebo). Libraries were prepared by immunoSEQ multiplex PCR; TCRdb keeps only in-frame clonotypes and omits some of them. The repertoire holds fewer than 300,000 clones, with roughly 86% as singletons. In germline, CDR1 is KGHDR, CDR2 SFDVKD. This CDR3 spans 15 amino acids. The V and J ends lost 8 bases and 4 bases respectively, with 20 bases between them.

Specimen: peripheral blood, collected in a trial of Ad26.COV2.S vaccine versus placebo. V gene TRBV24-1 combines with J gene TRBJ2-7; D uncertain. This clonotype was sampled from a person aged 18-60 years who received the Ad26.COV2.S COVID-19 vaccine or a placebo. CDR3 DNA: TGTGCCACCATTGGGTTCTTTTCCATCGGGTACGAGCAGTACTTC. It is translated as CATIGFFSIGYEQYF.